This T cell receptor (beta chain) was recovered during a study of cytomegalovirus exposure and HLA in healthy donors. Findings and limits, study-wide: After further analysis at a later stage, roughly 15,000 TCR beta sequences were associated with HLA alleles at 0.05 false discovery rate. Sequences of the TCR beta chain were said to predict the HLA-A and HLA-B alleles of most subjects accurately.

Concerning this clone: What it binds is not known.

The CDR3 totals 15 residues. The V gene's germline CDR1 is SGHRS and CDR2 YFSETQ. V was cut by 7 bases and J by 0 bases, with 15 bases left in between. It was with 60 Vbeta and 13 Jbeta primers that the PCR ran. The data were produced by immunoSEQ multiplex PCR, yet TCRdb's version contains in-frame clones alone and is incomplete. The table shows 150,000 to 200,000 clones, with around 68% occurring only once. The sequencing sample was made of PBMCs. The sequence came from a middle-aged woman in good health and CMV-seropositive. The chain is built from TRBV5-1 and TRBJ2-3, with D perhaps TRBD2 (7 bases). In DNA, the CDR3 is TGCGCCAGCGGGCCCGCGGGGGCCAGCACAGATACGCAGTATTTT. Its translation is CASGPAGASTDTQYF.